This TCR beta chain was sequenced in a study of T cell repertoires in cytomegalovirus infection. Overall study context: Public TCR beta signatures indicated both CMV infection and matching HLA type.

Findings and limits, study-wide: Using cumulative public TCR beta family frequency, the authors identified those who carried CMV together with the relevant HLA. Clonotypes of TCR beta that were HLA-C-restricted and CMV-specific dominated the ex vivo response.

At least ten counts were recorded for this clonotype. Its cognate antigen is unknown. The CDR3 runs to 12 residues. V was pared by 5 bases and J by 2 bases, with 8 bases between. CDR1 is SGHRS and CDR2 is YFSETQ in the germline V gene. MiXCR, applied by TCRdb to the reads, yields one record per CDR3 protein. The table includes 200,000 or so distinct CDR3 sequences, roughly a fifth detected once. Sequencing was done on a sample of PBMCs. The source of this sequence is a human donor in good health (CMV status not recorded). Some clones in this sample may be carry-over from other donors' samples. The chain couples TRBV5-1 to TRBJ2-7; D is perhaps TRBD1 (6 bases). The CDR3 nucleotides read TGCGCCAGCAGTCGACAGGCCTACGAGCAGTACTTC. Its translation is CASSRQAYEQYF. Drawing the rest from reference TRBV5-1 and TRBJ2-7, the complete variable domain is KAGVTQTPRYLIKTRGQQVTLSCSPISGHRSVSWYQQTPGQGLQFLFEYFSETQRNKGNFPGRFSGRQFSNSRSEMNVSTLELGDSALYLCASSRQAYEQYFGPGTRLTVT.